Below, one T cell receptor (beta chain) is given with its context. Its binding antigen is unknown. One base away there is no much larger clone; base qualities are not given. These data come from a study of human T cells and chemical hapten exposure (dated by TCRdb to the early 2020s). Regarding the complete study: Libraries were combined into a pool for sequencing, and differences in TCR yield between samples came mainly from small differences in library volumes within the pool. The study tracked peripheral blood TCR repertoire changes in vivo during primary and secondary sensitization to the hapten diphenylcyclopropenone (DPC) in alopecia patients. For every blood RNA sample, sequencing covered both the TCR alpha and TCR beta chains.

Broad study findings and their caveats: The number of TCRs above 1 in 1000 frequency did not change with DPC sensitization; there was no evidence of global repertoire structure alterations. Repeated subsampling changed both the strength of the expansion versus patch-test correlation and the threshold at which that correlation became significant.

Receptor libraries were prepared by RACE. Instrument on record: NextSeq 500. During library preparation, unique molecular identifiers were attached to individual cDNA molecules so that TCRs could be counted in a quantitative, reproducible way. In the source study's methods: Samples had a median of roughly 87,000 TCRs, with a range from roughly 23,224 to 700,000. V, J and CDR3 annotation of the TCR reads was carried out using the Decombinator software suite. For the PS versus PT1 abundance plots, all samples were subsampled to the same number of TCRs (28,000). TCRs were defined as expanded if absent before sensitization and observed at least eight times at the 2-week time point. TCRdb handled the public reads itself, with Q25 trimming in fastp and clone calling in MiXCR, and kept productive beta chains. Records with the same CDR3 protein are collapsed into one entry carrying the most frequent genes and DNA. It is TCRdb's table, rather than the study itself, that gives the V and J calls and clone size. Counted in this sample were more than 70,000 distinct CDR3 sequences; around 8.8% of them appeared once. The leading ten clones occupy about 3% of the sample.

The CDR3 goes from the cysteine to the phenylalanine over 12 residues. Only the CDR3 DNA stays, 36 bases, in frame from base 1. V drops 2 bases and J drops 6 bases, leaving 4 bases in between. The meaning of the sample's time point label: healthy volunteer bleed at 2 weeks. Total RNA was isolated from unfractionated whole blood collected in Tempus Blood RNA tubes. Roughly 5 healthy volunteers were used as TCR sequencing controls and were bled at day 0, 2 weeks and 6 weeks. The rearrangement joined TRBV12-3 or TRBV12-4 to TRBJ2-2; the D gene is unclear. The source is a female donor in good health. Some clones in this sample may be carry-over from other donors' samples. The sequenced material came from whole blood. The CDR3 here reads CASSLSPGELFF. The DNA sequence is TGTGCCAGCAGTTTATCTCCCGGGGAGCTGTTTTTT.